This T cell receptor beta chain was captured in a study of T cell clonotyping in hematopoietic cell transplantation. With 2 bases removed from V and 7 bases from J, the gap between germline ends came to 10 bases. Germline V lookup: CDR1 SGHRS, CDR2 YFSETQ. The CDR3 covers 13 residues. The time point is: recipient sample about 28 days before transplant, after cytoreduction. Some clones are missing from TCRdb's copy, which holds only in-frame ones; the method was immunoSEQ multiplex PCR. The sample carries approximately 8,700 clones, more than 85% recorded once. The specimen comprised peripheral blood mononuclear cells, sampled before stem cell transplant. The clonotype originates from a woman in her sixties with acute myeloid leukemia. Some clones in this sample may be carry-over from other donors' samples. The rearrangement uses TRBV5-1 and TRBJ2-1; the D is unclear. In DNA form, the CDR3 reads TGCGCCAGCAGCTTTGGAGCGCCGAATGAGCAGTTCTTC. Protein: CASSFGAPNEQFF.